This TCR beta chain appears in the sequencing data of a study of T-cell memory formation after mild COVID-19. Notes on the study in general: The pre-infection memory compartment contained some responding clones, suggesting cross-reactive memory joined. CD8+ contracting clones occupied EMRA, while CD4+ ones occupied mainly CM and EM. Clones shrinking from day 15 to 85 showed even CD4/CD8 mixes; later expanders tilted CD4+.

This clonotype was counted only a few times. Its target is unknown. Per germline, CDR1 KGHDR and CDR2 SFDVKD. J lost 5 bases, V lost 6 bases, and 7 bases had no gene match. The CDR3 length is 14 residues. 5'RACE, which relied on constant-segment primers, yielded TCR alpha and TCR beta cDNA libraries carrying sample barcodes and UMIs. TCRdb passed the 5' RACE reads through MiXCR, listing each CDR3 protein once. The sample includes about 240,000 distinct CDR3 sequences, 9.4% of them seen just once. This receptor was taken from a man between 18 and 35 years old who had mild COVID-19 (a few samples of this study predate the infection). Cell type and time point are not known. Sequenced input: PBMCs or a T cell subset sorted from them (not recorded which). The V and J genes are TRBV24-1 and TRBJ2-5, with 8 bases matching TRBD1. CDR3 amino acids: CATSTTGASETQYF. The CDR3, as DNA: TGTGCCACCAGTACGACAGGGGCCTCCGAGACCCAGTACTTC.